This TCR beta chain was documented in a study of blood T cell repertoires in COVID-19. The wider study: The origin of the acute and convalescent COVID-19 samples was the United States, Italy and Spain. Sample material is recorded as cDNA or gDNA derived from T cells, B-cell-depleted T cells, or PBMCs.

How the authors handled the data: Reference gene primer amplification gave estimated nucleated cell counts. Clones were read by immunoSEQ multiplex PCR, and TCRdb kept only the in-frame ones, dropping some. The V and J calls and the clone size are those of that table, but D and trimming were determined from the DNA. The table shows hundreds of thousands of clones, with around 90% occurring only once. After removal of 4 bases from V and 0 bases from J, the junction contained 4 bases not matched to a gene. The CDR3 covers 16 residues. The germline V gene encodes CDR1 SGHTA and CDR2 FQGTGA. The sample holds a few counts of this clone.

The rearrangement links TRBV7-3 to TRBJ2-2; 8 bases are shared with TRBD1. The specimen sequenced was peripheral blood. This sequence was found in a man aged 55-75 years who had recovered from COVID-19. The CDR3 DNA is TGTGCCAGCAGCTATCAGGGGGCCGCGAACACCGGGGAGCTGTTTTTT. Protein product: CASSYQGAANTGELFF.